This entry lists 17 T cell receptor beta chains sequenced from one sample in a study of CD4 T cells in relation to SARS-CoV-2 and coronaviruses. Their cognate antigens are unknown. Only in-frame clones appear in the TCRdb table, and some are missing; sequencing was by immunoSEQ multiplex PCR. The sample shows about 36,000 clones, around four fifths of them seen only once. The sample was memory CD4+ T cells from PBMCs, cultured in vitro. The receptors were gathered from an adult with COVID-19.

The V call is TRBV6-1, the J call TRBJ1-5; unclear D gene. V was trimmed by 1 base and J by 7 bases, leaving 8 bases between them. CDR3 length equals 13 residues. Germline V gene sequence: CDR1 MNHNS, CDR2 SASEGT. The CDR3, as DNA: TGTGCCAGCAGTGAAGGGGTGTTGCAGCCCCAGCATTTT. It yields the protein CASSEGVLQPQHF.

The gene calls are TRBV20-1 and TRBJ2-3, with no clear D. Germline lookup yields CDR1 DFQATT and CDR2 SNEGSKA (reference sequence). V lost 5 bases and J lost 0, with 3 bases in between. This CDR3 has 11 residues. As DNA, the CDR3 is TGCAGTGCTGGGAGCACAGATACGCAGTATTTT. Amino acid sequence: CSAGSTDTQYF.

This chain joins TRBV28 and TRBJ2-1; TRBD2 is a possible D gene (6 bases). CDR1 MDHEN and CDR2 SYDVKM come from the germline V gene. The CDR3 runs to 13 residues. Trimming removed 2 bases at V and 6 bases at J, with 8 bases between. CDR3 region: CASSLTSSNEQFF. In DNA form, the CDR3 reads TGTGCCAGCAGTTTAACTAGCTCCAATGAGCAGTTCTTC. The entire variable domain, with the rest obtained from reference TRBV28 and TRBJ2-1, is as follows: DVKVTQSSRYLVKRTGEKVFLECVQDMDHENMFWYRQDPGLGLRLIYFSYDVKMKEKGDIPEGYSVSREKKERFSLILESASTNQTSMYLCASSLTSSNEQFFGPGTRLTVL.

A few counts support this clone. The CDR3 protein is CASSPNPPLAGGEEQYF. CDR3 nucleotide sequence: TGTGCCAGCTCACCAAATCCTCCGCTAGCGGGAGGAGAAGAGCAGTACTTC. The V gene is TRBV18, the J gene TRBJ2-7, with 11 bases lining up with TRBD2. This CDR3 contains 17 residues. CDR1 KGHSH and CDR2 LQKENI come from the germline V gene. With V trimmed by 2 bases and J by 7 bases, 13 bases remained unmatched.

This clone was seen a single time. The chain is built from TRBV7-3 and TRBJ2-4; 7 nucleotides align to TRBD2. This CDR3 is built from 15 residues. Trimming at V came to 0 bases and at J to 9 bases, leaving 8 bases not matched to a gene. Per the germline V gene, CDR1 is SGHTA and CDR2 is FQGTGA. The CDR3 here is CASSLTGGAESIQYF. In DNA form, the CDR3 reads TGTGCCAGCAGCTTAACGGGAGGGGCAGAGAGCATTCAGTACTTC.

This chain's CDR3 is CASSRSNEQFF. The CDR3, as DNA: TGTGCCAGCAGCCGGTCCAATGAGCAGTTCTTC. This chain joins TRBV7-2 and TRBJ2-1; D ambiguous. Per germline, CDR1 SGHTA and CDR2 FQGNSA. Trimming took off 5 bases at V and 6 bases at J, with 5 bases between the two ends. The CDR3 totals 11 residues.

CDR3 in amino acids: CASSLGNFGTGQETQYF. DNA of the CDR3: TGCGCCAGCAGCTTGGGGAATTTTGGGACAGGGCAAGAGACCCAGTACTTC. V and J are TRBV5-1 and TRBJ2-5; the match to TRBD1 covers 9 bases. Losses at the gene ends were 0 bases for V and 2 bases for J; bases not matched to a gene: 8. CDR1 is SGHRS and CDR2 is YFSETQ in the germline V gene. The CDR3 contains 17 residues.

The chain links TRBV5-1 to TRBJ2-3; 8 nucleotides agree with TRBD1. Losses at the gene ends were 4 bases for V and 3 bases for J; bases not matched to a gene: 10. CDR1 is SGHRS, CDR2 YFSETQ, per germline. The CDR3 totals 16 residues. CDR3 residues: CASSRGQGARTDTQYF. The CDR3 nucleotides read TGCGCCAGCAGCCGGGGGCAGGGGGCTAGGACAGATACGCAGTATTTT.

The chain joins TRBV18 to TRBJ2-1; 7 bases align to TRBD1. The V segment lost 5 bases and the J segment 6 bases; nucleotides outside the gene matches: 10. Germline loops: CDR1 KGHSH, CDR2 LQKENI. The CDR3 has 15 residues. CDR3 DNA sequence: TGTGCCAGCTCAGGGACGACCGACAGGGTCAATGAGCAGTTCTTC. Translating it yields CASSGTTDRVNEQFF. The whole variable domain, remainder taken from reference TRBV18 and TRBJ2-1, is NAGVMQNPRHLVRRRGQEARLRCSPMKGHSHVYWYRQLPEEGLKFMVYLQKENIIDESGMPKERFSAEFPKEGPSILRIQQVVRGDSAAYFCASSGTTDRVNEQFFGPGTRLTVL.

The chain employs TRBV30 and TRBJ1-2; 7 bases align to TRBD1. The CDR3 covers 11 residues. With V trimmed by 6 bases and J by 6 bases, 4 bases remained unmatched. Looked up from germline, CDR1 is GTSNPN and CDR2 is SVGIG (reference sequence). The chain's CDR3 is CACTGVNGYTF. As DNA, the CDR3 is TGTGCCTGTACAGGGGTAAATGGCTACACCTTC.

DNA of the CDR3: TGTGCCAGTAGTATGATTAGGACAGGGTCGGGGGAGACCCAGTACTTC. Translated, it gives CASSMIRTGSGETQYF. This chain joins TRBV19 and TRBJ2-5; 8 bases map to TRBD1. Trimming took 3 bases from V and 5 from J; bases not matched to a gene: 11. The CDR3 runs 16 residues. Germline CDR1 reads LNHDA; CDR2 reads SQIVND (reference sequence).

The genes are TRBV7-3 and TRBJ2-7; no definite D call. Trimming took off 2 bases at V and 2 bases at J, with 13 bases between the two ends. The CDR3 length is 15 residues. CDR1 and CDR2 from the germline V gene are SGHTA and FQGTGA. The CDR3: CASSLAFSPTYEQYF. As DNA, the CDR3 is TGTGCCAGCAGCTTAGCGTTTTCACCAACCTACGAGCAGTACTTC.

This chain links TRBV9 with TRBJ2-2; D is unresolved. V lost 4 bases, J lost 0 bases, and 13 bases lay in between. There are 16 residues in the CDR3. CDR1 is SGDLS, CDR2 YYNGEE, per germline. CDR3 in amino acids: CASSSGLGSNTGELFF. CDR3 sequence (DNA): TGTGCCAGCAGCTCGGGTCTGGGATCGAACACCGGGGAGCTGTTTTTT.

V gene TRBV5-1 combines with J gene TRBJ2-3; D is unclear. CDR1 and CDR2 from the germline V gene are SGHRS and YFSETQ. The CDR3 runs to 14 residues. V dropped 2 bases and J dropped 3 bases, with 10 bases sitting between them. CDR3 DNA: TGCGCCAGCAGCTTCCTGGGTCCAACAGATACGCAGTATTTT. Protein product: CASSFLGPTDTQYF.

This clone was seen only once. The genes are TRBV5-1 and TRBJ2-1; 10 positions agree with TRBD2. Trimming at V came to 2 bases and at J to 5 bases, leaving 1 base not matched to a gene. The CDR3 runs to 14 residues. From germline, CDR1 is SGHRS and CDR2 YFSETQ. The CDR3 reads CASSFLAGDNEQFF. For the CDR3, the DNA is TGCGCCAGCAGCTTCCTAGCGGGAGACAATGAGCAGTTCTTC.

This chain connects TRBV6-5 to TRBJ1-4; tentatively, D is TRBD1 (6 bases). V was pared by 5 bases and J by 4 bases, with 11 bases between. The germline CDR1 and CDR2 sequences are MNHEY and SVGAGI. This CDR3 comprises 14 residues. This CDR3 reads CASSRQVLNEKLFF. The CDR3, as DNA: TGTGCCAGCAGTAGACAGGTCCTTAATGAAAAACTGTTTTTT.

This chain connects TRBV19 to TRBJ1-1; unclear D gene. The germline V and J ends were trimmed by 0 bases and 7 bases, with 12 bases remaining between them. The CDR3 runs to 14 residues. Germline values: CDR1 LNHDA, CDR2 SQIVND (reference sequence). The CDR3 sequence: CASSIEWAAREAFF. In DNA, the CDR3 is TGTGCCAGTAGTATAGAATGGGCAGCACGTGAAGCTTTCTTT.